A single sample gave rise to the 5 T cell receptor beta chains below, sequenced in a study of cytomegalovirus exposure and HLA in healthy donors. 60 Vbeta and 13 Jbeta primers were used in PCR. The method was immunoSEQ multiplex PCR; TCRdb's version includes in-frame clones alone and lacks a portion of them. The profile covers some 100,000 clones, with 65% to 75% appearing a single time and under 2% taken by the ten largest. Material for sequencing was PBMCs. All receptors come from a woman in her 40s in good health and CMV-seronegative.

Remarks on this clone: The junction and the germline gene differ at one end; a read error may be behind it. This rearrangement joins TRBV7-9 to TRBJ1-1; the match to TRBD1 covers 8 bases. The CDR3 has 15 amino acids. The germline gives CDR1 SEHNR, CDR2 FQNEAQ (reference sequence). In nucleotides, the CDR3 is TGTTCCAGCAGCTTTCCACAGGGGGTGAACACTGAAGCTTTCTTT. Its translation is CSSSFPQGVNTEAFF.

This chain links TRBV7-6 with TRBJ2-2; 11 bases are a match to TRBD2. V shed 5 bases and J 3 bases; nucleotides not matched to a gene: 2. Germline V gene sequence: CDR1 SGHVS, CDR2 FNYEAQ. The length of the CDR3 is 15 residues. This CDR3 reads CASSPGLADTGELFF. DNA of the CDR3: TGTGCCAGCAGCCCGGGACTAGCGGACACCGGGGAGCTGTTTTTT.

This clone appeared a few times. The chain recombines TRBV18 with TRBJ2-7; a possible D gene is TRBD1 (7 bases). V was shortened by 6 bases and J by 0 bases, with 24 bases between the two germline ends. The CDR3 covers 18 residues. The germline V gene has CDR1 KGHSH and CDR2 LQKENI. The CDR3 bases are TGTGCCAGCTCCTTAGATGGACACTGGGGGGACAGCTCCTACGAGCAGTACTTC. It specifies CASSLDGHWGDSSYEQYF.

This clone came up once. This sequence joins TRBV7-9 and TRBJ2-7; 9 bases are a match to TRBD2. Germline CDR1 and CDR2: SEHNR and FQNEAQ (reference sequence). V lost 5 bases to trimming and J lost 2 bases; unmatched junction nucleotides: 7. The CDR3 has 15 residues. The CDR3 protein is CASSLMTSGPYEQYF. The DNA of the CDR3 is TGTGCCAGCAGCCTAATGACTAGCGGCCCCTACGAGCAGTACTTC.

The chain couples TRBV4-1 to TRBJ2-1; possibly TRBD2 for D (6 bases). CDR3 size: 13 residues. Trimming removed 4 bases from V and 6 bases from J, with 10 bases in between. Per the germline V gene, CDR1 is MGHRA and CDR2 is YSYEKL. CDR3 protein: CASSLTSSNEQFF. Here the CDR3 DNA reads TGCGCCAGCAGCCTGACTAGTTCCAATGAGCAGTTCTTC.